Below, 14 T cell receptor beta chains from the same sample are listed, as sequenced in a study of Ad26.COV2.S vaccination and SARS-CoV-2 variants. Clones were sequenced by immunoSEQ multiplex PCR, and TCRdb holds only the in-frame ones, with some missing. The sample records about 350,000 clones, around 90% being singletons. This specimen consisted of peripheral blood, obtained after recovery from COVID-19. The receptors originated from a human donor who had recovered from COVID-19.

The gene calls are TRBV7-7 and TRBJ2-5; D unresolved. V was trimmed by 10 bases and J by 0 bases, leaving 12 bases between them. CDR3 length: 13 amino acids. CDR1 is SSHAT, CDR2 FNYEAQ, per germline (reference sequence). The CDR3 DNA is TGTGCCACCGCCGACGGGTACCAAGAGACCCAGTACTTC. The encoded protein is CATADGYQETQYF.

The chain has TRBV2 and TRBJ2-2; 7 nucleotides align to TRBD1. J gave up 1 base and V 11 bases, and 7 bases lay outside the gene matches. Germline CDR1 and CDR2: SNHLY and FYNNEI. The CDR3 is 14 residues long. The chain's CDR3 is CAGESGGNTGELFF. The DNA of the CDR3 is TGTGCCGGGGAGTCAGGGGGGAACACCGGGGAGCTGTTTTTT.

This clone was picked up one time. The V call is TRBV7-9, the J call TRBJ2-6; the D is unclear. Germline CDR1 is SEHNR and CDR2 is FQNEAQ (reference sequence). Trimming shortened V by 5 bases and J by 1 base, and 9 bases separated the two germline ends. CDR3 length equals 15 residues. The CDR3 reads CASSLSPSGANVLTF. In nucleotides, the CDR3 is TGTGCCAGCAGCCTCAGCCCGTCTGGGGCCAACGTCCTGACTTTC.

A single count supports this clone. The rearrangement joins TRBV6-6 to TRBJ1-5; D not resolved. CDR3 length: 13 amino acids. Germline loops: CDR1 MNHNY, CDR2 SVGAGI (reference sequence). Trimming pared 6 bases from V and 6 bases from J, leaving 12 bases between. The CDR3 loop reads CASSQSAIQPQHF. Written as DNA, the CDR3 is TGTGCCAGCAGCCAATCGGCAATTCAGCCCCAGCATTTT.

The chain uses TRBV6-4 and TRBJ2-3; D uncertain. The germline CDR1 and CDR2 sequences are MRHNA and SNTAGT. The length of the CDR3 is 14 residues. Deletions cut 2 bases from V and 1 base from J, with 7 bases between. The CDR3 DNA sequence: TGTGCCAGCAGTGACGTGGCCGGCACAGATACGCAGTATTTT. It specifies CASSDVAGTDTQYF.

The V and J genes are TRBV2 and TRBJ2-1, with 8 nucleotides matching TRBD1. Germline V lookup: CDR1 SNHLY, CDR2 FYNNEI. This CDR3 spans 16 amino acids. With 5 bases clipped from V and 5 bases from J, the junction kept 11 bases outside the gene matches. CDR3 nucleotide sequence: TGTGCCAGCAGTACCCTGGGGACAGGTCCGGACAATGAGCAGTTCTTC. Amino acid sequence: CASSTLGTGPDNEQFF.

The chain recombines TRBV11-3 with TRBJ2-3; TRBD2 agrees at 8 bases. Per germline, CDR1 SGHNT and CDR2 YENEEA. J was trimmed by 1 base and V by 1 base; bases with no gene match: 4. The CDR3 is 16 residues long. CDR3 in DNA: TGTGCCAGCAGCTTAGGGGGTAGCGGGGGCACAGATACGCAGTATTTT. This sequence encodes CASSLGGSGGTDTQYF.

The V call is TRBV9, the J call TRBJ1-1; 12 bases map to TRBD1. This CDR3 has 16 residues. Per germline, CDR1 SGDLS and CDR2 YYNGEE. Trimming cost V 2 bases and J 6 bases; bases outside gene matches: 8. The DNA of the CDR3 is TGTGCCAGCAGCGTCGATCCGGGACAGGGGGCAGCTGAAGCTTTCTTT. This codes for CASSVDPGQGAAEAFF.

The chain has TRBV5-6 and TRBJ1-1, with D unresolved. The V gene lost 2 bases and the J gene lost 3 bases, with 5 bases spanning the gap. The CDR3 extends over 12 amino acids. CDR1 SGHDT and CDR2 YYEEEE come from the germline V gene. Here the CDR3 reads CASSFGDTEAFF. CDR3 DNA sequence: TGTGCCAGCAGCTTTGGGGACACTGAAGCTTTCTTT. The whole variable domain, remainder taken from reference TRBV5-6 and TRBJ1-1, is DAGVTQSPTHLIKTRGQQVTLRCSPKSGHDTVSWYQQALGQGPQFIFQYYEEEERQRGNFPDRFSGHQFPNYSSELNVNALLLGDSALYLCASSFGDTEAFFGQGTRLTVV.

This chain connects TRBV11-2 to TRBJ2-1; D remains ambiguous. V dropped 0 bases and J dropped 6 bases, with 6 bases sitting between them. CDR1 is SGHAT and CDR2 is FQNNGV in the germline V gene. This CDR3 spans 13 amino acids. The CDR3 reads CASSLEVPNEQFF. The CDR3 DNA follows: TGTGCCAGCAGCTTAGAGGTTCCCAATGAGCAGTTCTTC.

V and J are TRBV5-1 and TRBJ2-6; TRBD1 aligns across 8 bases. The germline CDR1 and CDR2 sequences are SGHRS and YFSETQ. After removal of 0 bases from V and 0 bases from J, the junction contained 2 bases not matched to a gene. This CDR3 comprises 17 residues. CDR3 residues: CASSLEQGASGANVLTF. In DNA, the CDR3 is TGCGCCAGCAGCTTGGAGCAGGGGGCCTCTGGGGCCAACGTCCTGACTTTC.

CDR3 DNA: TGCGCCAGCAGACTGCTACCGGCTCAGCCCCAGCATTTT. Translation gives CASRLLPAQPQHF. The chain couples TRBV5-1 to TRBJ1-5; D gene uncertain. V shed 5 bases and J shed 6 bases, with 12 bases lying between them. CDR1 SGHRS and CDR2 YFSETQ come from the germline V gene. The CDR3 is made up of 13 amino acids.

This chain joins TRBV12-3 or TRBV12-4 and TRBJ2-7; TRBD1 aligns across 7 bases. The V and J ends lost 6 bases and 0 bases, in that order; junction bases with no gene match: 2. The CDR3 is made up of 13 amino acids. CDR3 protein: CASRGTASYEQYF. Written as DNA, the CDR3 is TGTGCCAGCAGGGGGACAGCCTCCTACGAGCAGTACTTC.

The rearrangement joins TRBV3-1 (or the pseudogene TRBV3-2) to TRBJ2-1; the match to TRBD2 covers 13 bases. V dropped 1 base and J dropped 10; count of bases not matched to a gene: 7. Germline values: CDR1 LGHDT, CDR2 YNNKEL (reference sequence). The CDR3 extends over 16 amino acids. The CDR3 DNA sequence: TGTGCCAGCAGCCAAGTACTAGCGGGGGGGCCACGGGAGCAGTTCTTC. Residues: CASSQVLAGGPREQFF.